These 22 T cell receptor beta chains originate from one sample sequenced in a study of T cell repertoires in cytomegalovirus infection. TCRdb ran MiXCR on the reads and lists one entry per CDR3 protein. The data contain 700,000 to 850,000 distinct CDR3 sequences, about 31% of them singletons. These receptors' targets are unknown. The sequencing here drew on cultured CD8+ T cells from PBMCs, taken from culture after CMV antigen stimulation. Receptors were obtained from a human donor in good health (CMV status not recorded). Some clones in this sample may be carry-over from other donors' samples.

In its sample, this clonotype was seen a few times. This chain links TRBV2 with TRBJ1-1, with TRBD1 matching over 7 bases. CDR3 length equals 16 residues. The V segment lost 5 bases and the J segment 0 bases; nucleotides outside the gene matches: 9. The germline V gene has CDR1 SNHLY and CDR2 FYNNEI. CDR3 protein: CASSLLQGFLNTEAFF. CDR3 nucleotides: TGTGCCAGCAGTCTCCTACAGGGGTTCTTGAACACTGAAGCTTTCTTT.

To note about this clonotype: The junction departs from germline at one end; a sequencing error may be responsible. The chain links TRBV7-7 to TRBJ2-2; tentatively, D is TRBD2 (5 bases). CDR1 is SSHAT and CDR2 is FNYEAQ in the germline V gene (reference sequence). There are 14 residues in the CDR3. The CDR3 nucleotides are TGTGCTAGCAGCCGTCACACGGGGTCCGGGGAGCTGTTTTTT. Protein: CASSRHTGSGELFF.

This clonotype was counted a few times. The rearrangement uses TRBV7-2 and TRBJ2-5, with 10 positions matching TRBD1. Germline CDR1 and CDR2: SGHTA and FQGNSA. The V gene end was trimmed by 6 bases and the J gene end by 4 bases; junction bases not matched to a gene: 8. The CDR3 consists of 15 residues. The CDR3 is CASRLTGGGRETQYF. The CDR3, as DNA: TGTGCCAGCAGACTGACAGGGGGCGGTCGAGAGACCCAGTACTTC.

The chain recombines TRBV20-1 with TRBJ1-1; 7 nucleotides match TRBD1. The CDR3 runs 15 residues. The germline V gene has CDR1 DFQATT and CDR2 SNEGSKA (reference sequence). The trim removed 5 bases at V and 1 base at J, leaving 10 bases unmatched. CDR3 nucleotide sequence: TGCAGTGCTCCCACAGGGGCAATCCAGAACACTGAAGCTTTCTTT. Translating gives CSAPTGAIQNTEAFF.

This clonotype was found a few times. The chain joins TRBV12-3 or TRBV12-4 to TRBJ1-1; D ambiguous. The V end lost 10 bases, the J end lost 4 bases, and 13 bases lay between the germline ends. The CDR3 is 12 amino acids. The CDR3 nucleotides read TGTGCCATCGGAGGCTTGGGCACTGAAGCTTTCTTT. Encoded protein: CAIGGLGTEAFF.

J is TRBJ1-1 and V is TRBV6-2 or TRBV6-3; tentative D call: TRBD1 (5 bases). The germline V and J ends were trimmed by 3 bases and 6 bases, with 14 bases remaining between them. Germline assignment: CDR1 MNHEY and CDR2 SVGEGT. This CDR3 comprises 14 residues. The CDR3 spells CASSYGGDLAEAFF. Here the CDR3 DNA reads TGTGCCAGCAGTTATGGGGGGGATTTAGCTGAAGCTTTCTTT.

In its sample, this clonotype was seen many times. The J gene is TRBJ1-5, the V gene TRBV6-5; D call uncertain. Per germline, CDR1 MNHEY and CDR2 SVGAGI. V gave up 2 bases and J gave up 2 bases, with 10 bases separating them. CDR3 size: 15 residues. The CDR3 region has the DNA TGTGCCAGCAGTTACGACCCGACCGGCAATCAGCCCCAGCATTTT. As protein: CASSYDPTGNQPQHF.

About this clonotype itself: One end of the junction fails to match germline, which may point to a read error. V and J are TRBV10-1 and TRBJ1-2, with D possibly TRBD1 on 5 matching bases. The CDR3 contains 13 residues. Germline CDR1 WNHNN, CDR2 SYGVQD (reference sequence). As DNA, the CDR3 is TGCGCCAGCTCCGAGGGGATCAACTATGGCTACGCCTTC. It encodes CASSEGINYGYAF.

The chain joins TRBV6-5 to TRBJ2-7; D is undetermined. CDR3 length: 13 amino acids. Germline assignment: CDR1 MNHEY and CDR2 SVGAGI. The V end was cut by 5 bases, the J end by 3 bases, with 11 bases between. The CDR3 reads CASSTARVYEQYF. The CDR3 DNA sequence: TGTGCCAGCAGTACCGCCAGAGTCTACGAGCAGTACTTC.

The rearrangement joins TRBV4-1 to TRBJ2-7; a weak D match, TRBD2 (7 bases). CDR3 length: 15 residues. V lost 2 bases and J 0 bases, leaving 11 bases between the germline ends. Germline V gene sequence: CDR1 MGHRA, CDR2 YSYEKL. The chain's CDR3 is CASSQRAGASYEQYV. The CDR3 region has the DNA TGCGCCAGCAGCCAAAGGGCGGGGGCCTCCTACGAGCAGTACGTC.

This clonotype was observed a single time. J is TRBJ2-7 and V is TRBV15; D is unresolved. This CDR3 comprises 13 residues. The V gene lost 0 bases and the J gene lost 3 bases, with 6 bases spanning the gap. CDR1 is LNHNV, CDR2 YYDKDF, per germline (reference sequence). The CDR3 region is CATSRDRYYEQYV. CDR3 nucleotides: TGTGCCACCAGCAGAGACAGATACTACGAGCAGTACGTC.

The chain couples TRBV7-6 to TRBJ2-7; 8 nucleotides agree with TRBD1. The V gene end was trimmed by 5 bases and the J gene end by 3 bases; junction bases not matched to a gene: 6. Per the germline V gene, CDR1 is SGHVS and CDR2 is FNYEAQ. There are 14 residues in the CDR3. CDR3 loop: CASSIADRVYEQYF. The CDR3 region has the DNA TGTGCCAGCAGCATCGCGGACAGGGTCTACGAGCAGTACTTC.

J is TRBJ2-2 and V is TRBV6-6, with 7 bases aligning to TRBD1. CDR3 length: 13 residues. The germline V gene has CDR1 MNHNY and CDR2 SVGAGI (reference sequence). V trimming: 6 bases; J trimming: 6 bases; junction bases outside the gene matches: 4. CDR3 DNA sequence: TGTGCCAGCAGAAACGACAGGGCCGGGGAGCTGTTTTTT. Translating gives CASRNDRAGELFF.

V and J are TRBV7-6 and TRBJ2-4, with D perhaps TRBD1 (5 bases). CDR3 size: 13 residues. CDR1 and CDR2 (germline): SGHVS, FNYEAQ. The germline V and J ends were trimmed by 6 bases and 5 bases, with 11 bases remaining between them. CDR3 loop: CASSKQVQNIQYF. The DNA for the CDR3 is TGTGCCAGCAGTAAACAGGTCCAAAACATTCAGTACTTC.

This chain connects TRBV4-1 to TRBJ2-1, with a weak D call TRBD2 (7 bases). The germline gives CDR1 MGHRA, CDR2 YSYEKL. V dropped 3 bases and J dropped 2 bases, with 20 bases sitting between them. The CDR3 runs 18 residues. The CDR3 spells CASSHPPRAGATYNEQFF. CDR3 sequence (DNA): TGCGCCAGCAGCCACCCCCCGAGGGCGGGGGCTACCTACAATGAGCAGTTCTTC.

This chain links TRBV12-3 or TRBV12-4 with TRBJ2-1; 8 nucleotides match TRBD2. V lost 7 bases to trimming and J lost 4 bases; unmatched junction nucleotides: 9. The CDR3 length is 15 residues. The CDR3 region is CASNLPGGPYNEQFF. CDR3 DNA sequence: TGTGCCAGCAACTTACCGGGGGGGCCTTACAATGAGCAGTTCTTC.

This clonotype was picked up many times. The chain couples TRBV29-1 to TRBJ1-2; a weak D match, TRBD1 (6 bases). This CDR3 has 13 residues. The germline V gene has CDR1 SQVTM and CDR2 ANQGSEA. Trimming took off 7 bases at V and 8 bases at J, with 20 bases between the two ends. DNA for the CDR3: TGCAGCGCCTTGCCAGGGGCTTTCGGGGGCTACACCTTC. Translated: CSALPGAFGGYTF.

Ten or more counts support this clonotype. The chain links TRBV7-6 to TRBJ2-5; no clear D gene. The germline CDR1 and CDR2 sequences are SGHVS and FNYEAQ. The CDR3 has 16 amino acids. Trimming pared 5 bases from V and 0 bases from J, leaving 16 bases between. CDR3 DNA sequence: TGTGCCAGCAGCCCCGAGGTATCGGCGTACCAAGAGACCCAGTACTTC. Its protein product is CASSPEVSAYQETQYF. Full variable domain (missing parts from reference TRBV7-6 and TRBJ2-5): GAGVSQSPRYKVTKRGQDVALRCDPISGHVSLYWYRQALGQGPEFLTYFNYEAQQDKSGLPNDRFSAERPEGSISTLTIQRTEQRDSAMYRCASSPEVSAYQETQYFGPGTRLLVL.

J is TRBJ2-3 and V is TRBV12-3 or TRBV12-4; D perhaps matches TRBD1 (6 bases). This CDR3 is 16 amino acids long. V was clipped by 2 bases and J by 1 base, with 13 bases between them. The CDR3 loop is CASSLSDRPRTDTQYF. CDR3 DNA sequence: TGTGCCAGCAGTTTAAGCGACAGGCCCCGCACAGATACGCAGTATTTT.

Note on this clonotype: A read error may explain this, as a much larger clone is one base away. The chain couples TRBV12-3 or TRBV12-4 to TRBJ1-2; 10 bases align to TRBD1. The length of the CDR3 is 13 residues. V lost 5 bases and J lost 6; bases outside the gene matches: 3. The CDR3 bases are TGTGCCAGCAGTGTCGGGACAGGGGATGGCTACACCTTC. The encoded protein is CASSVGTGDGYTF.

V usage is TRBV4-3 and J usage is TRBJ1-2; D is unresolved. V lost 3 bases to trimming and J lost 6 bases, with 17 bases between them. Germline-derived CDR1 and CDR2 are LGHNA and YSLEER. The CDR3 totals 15 residues. The CDR3 nucleotides read TGCGCCAGCAGCCAGGCCCAGGATAGGCGGGATGGCTACACCTTC. Its protein product is CASSQAQDRRDGYTF.

V gene TRBV6-1 combines with J gene TRBJ2-7; TRBD1 is a possible D gene (6 bases). Germline CDR1 and CDR2: MNHNS and SASEGT. V was shortened by 6 bases and J by 3 bases, with 9 bases between the two germline ends. There are 12 residues in the CDR3. DNA for the CDR3: TGTGCCAGCAGCCAAGGGGGCTACGAGCAGTACGTC. It encodes CASSQGGYEQYV.